This T cell receptor beta chain was identified during a study of blood T cell repertoires in COVID-19. Turning to the study itself: There were acute and convalescent COVID-19 samples, and they came from the United States, Italy and Spain.

A few counts support this clone. Other DNA sequences in the sample encode the same CDR3. How the authors handled the data: Estimation of nucleated cell counts relied on the amplification of reference gene primers. The table came from immunoSEQ multiplex PCR; TCRdb's copy has only in-frame clones and leaves some out. V and J calls and clone size follow that table, whereas D and trimming were derived from the DNA. Counted here are a few hundred thousand clones, roughly 90% occurring once; the ten biggest clones make up around 0.84%. The CDR3 has 15 amino acids. Trimming removed 1 base from V and 0 bases from J, with 7 bases in between. Germline V gives CDR1 LGHDT, CDR2 YNNKEL (reference sequence).

The rearrangement joins TRBV3-1 (or the pseudogene TRBV3-2) to TRBJ1-3; D is ambiguous. Sequencing was performed on peripheral blood. This clonotype originated in a man under 40 with acute or convalescent COVID-19. The CDR3: CASSQGQSSGNTIYF. In DNA form, the CDR3 reads TGTGCCAGCAGCCAAGGACAAAGCTCTGGAAACACCATATATTTT.